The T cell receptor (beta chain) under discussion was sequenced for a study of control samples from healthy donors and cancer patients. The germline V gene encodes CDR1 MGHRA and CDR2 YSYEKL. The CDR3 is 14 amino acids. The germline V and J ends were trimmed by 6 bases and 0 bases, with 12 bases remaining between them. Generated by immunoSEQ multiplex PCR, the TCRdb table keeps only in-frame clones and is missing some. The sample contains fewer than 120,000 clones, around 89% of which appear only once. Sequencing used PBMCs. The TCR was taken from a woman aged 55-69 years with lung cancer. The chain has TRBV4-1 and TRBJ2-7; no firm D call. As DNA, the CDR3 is TGCGCCAGCAGTCTTAACCGCCTCTCCTACGAGCAGTACTTC. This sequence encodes CASSLNRLSYEQYF.